This TCR beta chain appears in the sequencing data of a study of T cell changes during pregnancy in multiple sclerosis. The table came from immunoSEQ multiplex PCR; TCRdb's copy has only in-frame clones and leaves some out. There are about 45,000 clones in the sample; around 90% occur only once, and around 0.64% lies in the top ten. This clone was detected only a few times. This receptor was identified in a female donor with multiple sclerosis, enrolled in a pregnancy study. Sequenced here: CD4+ T cells from peripheral blood mononuclear cells, sampled before pregnancy.

The CDR3 DNA reads as TGTGCCAGCAAAGAGTCGGGCAGGGCTAACTATGGCTACACCTTC. Protein: CASKESGRANYGYTF. The gene calls are TRBV6-1 and TRBJ1-2; weak D call: TRBD1 (5 bases). Trimming pared 7 bases from V and 0 bases from J, leaving 15 bases between. This CDR3 comprises 15 residues. Germline V lookup: CDR1 MNHNS, CDR2 SASEGT.